These T cell receptor beta chains were read from a single sample in a study of tumor and adjacent non-tumor tissue in lung cancer. One entry per CDR3 protein, called by TCRdb with MiXCR from the multiplex PCR reads. The table has more than 120,000 distinct CDR3 sequences, roughly 66% seen once. Sequenced: lung tumor tissue. The receptors come from a man between 60 and 75 years old with small cell lung cancer. The CDR3 runs from the conserved cysteine through the conserved F or W. The order of the fields is D gene, V gene, clone size, J gene, CDR3 protein, CDR3 DNA. The D gene is left open where the match is weak. Rows may omit the clone size; those that give it use once, few, many or a size class.

D gene: -; V gene: TRBV12-3/TRBV12-4; clone size: few; J gene: TRBJ2-2; CDR3 protein: CASSSFSGELFF; CDR3 DNA: TGTGCCAGCAGTTCCTTTTCGGGGGAGCTGTTTTTT
D gene: -; V gene: TRBV6-9; clone size: few; J gene: TRBJ1-2; CDR3 protein: CASMVPGRQIQPVQDNYGYTF; CDR3 DNA: TGTGCCAGCATGGTACCGGGACGGCAAATCCAACCGGTTCAGGATAACTATGGCTACACCTTC
D gene: TRBD2; V gene: TRBV28; clone size: -; J gene: TRBJ2-5; CDR3 protein: CASSPSGGETQYF; CDR3 DNA: TGTGCCAGCAGTCCATCGGGAGGAGAGACCCAGTACTTC
D gene: -; V gene: TRBV5-4; clone size: few; J gene: TRBJ2-1; CDR3 protein: CASSVGGARNEQFF; CDR3 DNA: TGTGCCAGCAGCGTGGGGGGGGCCCGGAATGAGCAGTTCTTC
D gene: -; V gene: TRBV20-1; clone size: -; J gene: TRBJ1-2; CDR3 protein: CSVRSDSLFYGYTF; CDR3 DNA: TGCAGTGTCCGCTCCGACAGCCTCTTCTATGGTTACACCTTC
D gene: TRBD2; V gene: TRBV20-1; clone size: once; J gene: TRBJ2-3; CDR3 protein: CSARDRGGSDRQYF; CDR3 DNA: TGCAGTGCTAGAGATCGGGGGGGCTCAGATAGACAGTATTTT
D gene: -; V gene: TRBV20-1; clone size: many; J gene: TRBJ1-5; CDR3 protein: CSAAVRPQHF; CDR3 DNA: TGCAGTGCCGCAGTTAGGCCCCAGCATTTT
D gene: -; V gene: TRBV6-1; clone size: -; J gene: TRBJ2-1; CDR3 protein: CTSSEALYEQFF; CDR3 DNA: TGCACCAGCAGTGAAGCGCTGTATGAGCAGTTCTTC
D gene: -; V gene: TRBV11-3; clone size: -; J gene: TRBJ1-6; CDR3 protein: CASTLIEDSPLHF; CDR3 DNA: TGTGCCAGCACTTTAATCGAGGATTCACCCCTCCACTTT
D gene: -; V gene: TRBV11-3; clone size: -; J gene: TRBJ2-2; CDR3 protein: CASTLNRDTGELFF; CDR3 DNA: TGTGCCAGCACCTTAAACAGGGACACCGGGGAGCTATTTTTT
D gene: TRBD2; V gene: TRBV9; clone size: -; J gene: TRBJ2-1; CDR3 protein: CASPGTSGRAAHNEQFF; CDR3 DNA: TGTGCCAGCCCCGGGACTAGCGGGAGGGCCGCCCACAATGAGCAGTTCTTC
D gene: -; V gene: TRBV13; clone size: -; J gene: TRBJ1-5; CDR3 protein: CASSLGDQPQHF; CDR3 DNA: TGTGCCAGCAGCCTAGGAGATCAGCCCCAGCATTTT
D gene: TRBD2; V gene: TRBV6-1; clone size: many; J gene: TRBJ2-6; CDR3 protein: CASSPIVAGAGANVLTF; CDR3 DNA: TGTGCCAGCAGTCCCATAGTGGCGGGAGCTGGGGCCAACGTCCTGACTTTC
D gene: -; V gene: TRBV5-4; clone size: -; J gene: TRBJ2-2; CDR3 protein: CASSLEGGIRSSGELFF; CDR3 DNA: TGTGCCAGCAGCTTGGAGGGGGGAATCAGGTCGAGCGGGGAGCTGTTTTTT
D gene: -; V gene: TRBV12-3/TRBV12-4; clone size: -; J gene: TRBJ2-3; CDR3 protein: CAGSLKGNHQPQYF; CDR3 DNA: TGTGCCGGCAGTTTAAAGGGAAATCATCAGCCCCAGTATTTT
D gene: TRBD2; V gene: TRBV12-3/TRBV12-4; clone size: many; J gene: TRBJ2-7; CDR3 protein: CASSPVGTRGEQYF; CDR3 DNA: TGTGCCAGCAGCCCCGTCGGGACTAGAGGCGAGCAGTACTTC
D gene: -; V gene: TRBV20-1; clone size: -; J gene: TRBJ1-6; CDR3 protein: CSARPPGNSPLRF; CDR3 DNA: TGCAGTGCTAGACCGCCAGGGAATTCACCCCTCCGCTTT
D gene: TRBD2; V gene: TRBV11-2; clone size: -; J gene: TRBJ2-1; CDR3 protein: CASSLDSGGREHFF; CDR3 DNA: TGTGCCAGCAGTTTAGATTCGGGGGGGCGGGAGCATTTCTTC
D gene: TRBD1; V gene: TRBV10-3; clone size: once; J gene: TRBJ2-2; CDR3 protein: CAISGGQKNTWELFF; CDR3 DNA: TGTGCCATCAGTGGGGGACAGAAAAACACCTGGGAGCTGTTTTTT
D gene: TRBD1; V gene: TRBV20-1; clone size: many; J gene: TRBJ2-1; CDR3 protein: CSARDPGTGSDEQFF; CDR3 DNA: TGCAGTGCTAGAGACCCCGGGACAGGGTCGGATGAGCAGTTCTTC
D gene: -; V gene: TRBV11-3; clone size: -; J gene: TRBJ1-1; CDR3 protein: CTGSLVLLGTEAFF; CDR3 DNA: TGTACCGGCAGCTTAGTATTGCTTGGCACTGAAGCTTTCTTT
D gene: -; V gene: TRBV7-9; clone size: -; J gene: TRBJ1-1; CDR3 protein: CASSRGSGADTEAFF; CDR3 DNA: TGTGCCAGCAGCCGGGGGTCTGGAGCCGACACTGAAGCTTTCTTT
D gene: TRBD1; V gene: TRBV7-9; clone size: -; J gene: TRBJ2-3; CDR3 protein: CASGDLTGQLTDMQYF; CDR3 DNA: TGTGCCAGCGGCGATCTGACAGGGCAGTTGACAGATATGCAGTATTTT
D gene: TRBD2; V gene: TRBV6-1; clone size: many; J gene: TRBJ2-1; CDR3 protein: CASSPRLAGLSNEQFF; CDR3 DNA: TGTGCCAGCAGTCCGCGACTAGCGGGATTGAGTAATGAGCAGTTCTTC
D gene: -; V gene: TRBV11-2; clone size: -; J gene: TRBJ1-1; CDR3 protein: CASSLVGEAFF; CDR3 DNA: TGTGCCAGCAGCCTTGTCGGTGAAGCTTTCTTT
D gene: -; V gene: TRBV6-6; clone size: -; J gene: TRBJ2-5; CDR3 protein: CAGSGLQETQYF; CDR3 DNA: TGTGCCGGCTCGGGCTTACAAGAAACCCAGTACTTC
D gene: -; V gene: TRBV7-9; clone size: once; J gene: TRBJ1-2; CDR3 protein: CAISRGNYSYTF; CDR3 DNA: TGTGCCATCAGCAGAGGGAACTATAGTTACACCTTC
D gene: -; V gene: TRBV6-5; clone size: once; J gene: TRBJ2-2; CDR3 protein: CASTRLVGNTGELFF; CDR3 DNA: TGTGCCAGCACCCGTTTAGTGGGGAACACCGGGGAGCTGTTTTTT
D gene: -; V gene: TRBV13; clone size: -; J gene: TRBJ2-1; CDR3 protein: CASSSQAGEQLF; CDR3 DNA: TGTGCCAGCAGTTCCCAGGCCGGTGAGCAGCTCTTC
D gene: TRBD2; V gene: TRBV11-1; clone size: -; J gene: TRBJ2-3; CDR3 protein: CASSPRRTSGYTDTQYF; CDR3 DNA: TGTGCCAGCAGCCCCCGACGAACTAGCGGATACACAGATACGCAGTATTTT
D gene: -; V gene: TRBV11-1; clone size: few; J gene: TRBJ2-7; CDR3 protein: CASSIQGREQYF; CDR3 DNA: TGTGCCAGCAGCATACAGGGACGCGAGCAGTACTTC
D gene: TRBD1; V gene: TRBV6-6; clone size: -; J gene: TRBJ1-2; CDR3 protein: CVSSYGTGGLDGYGYTF; CDR3 DNA: TGTGTCAGCAGTTACGGGACAGGGGGCCTGGATGGCTATGGCTACACCTTC
D gene: -; V gene: TRBV11-2; clone size: many; J gene: TRBJ1-3; CDR3 protein: CASSFSASGPRSGNTIYF; CDR3 DNA: TGTGCCAGCAGCTTCAGCGCGTCAGGTCCGAGATCTGGAAACACCATATATTTT
D gene: -; V gene: TRBV20-1; clone size: -; J gene: TRBJ2-7; CDR3 protein: CSASHPSSVRKGEQYF; CDR3 DNA: TGCAGCGCTTCCCATCCTTCTAGCGTAAGGAAGGGCGAGCAGTACTTC
D gene: TRBD2; V gene: TRBV11-1; clone size: -; J gene: TRBJ2-2; CDR3 protein: CASTWTSGNIGGLFF; CDR3 DNA: TGTGCCAGCACTTGGACTAGCGGGAATATCGGGGGGCTGTTTTTT
D gene: -; V gene: TRBV7-9; clone size: -; J gene: TRBJ2-7; CDR3 protein: CASSQREHYEEYF; CDR3 DNA: TGTGCCAGCAGCCAACGGGAACACTACGAGGAGTACTTC
D gene: -; V gene: TRBV6-1; clone size: many; J gene: TRBJ1-1; CDR3 protein: CASNKNGGNTEAFF; CDR3 DNA: TGTGCCAGCAACAAAAATGGGGGGAACACTGAAGCTTTCTTT
D gene: TRBD2; V gene: TRBV12-3/TRBV12-4; clone size: -; J gene: TRBJ2-7; CDR3 protein: CASSQTSGKRQQYF; CDR3 DNA: TGTGCCAGCAGCCAGACTAGCGGGAAGCGGCAGCAGTACTTC
D gene: -; V gene: TRBV30; clone size: -; J gene: TRBJ2-1; CDR3 protein: CAWSEAGGVDEQFF; CDR3 DNA: TGTGCCTGGAGTGAGGCAGGGGGGGTCGATGAGCAGTTCTTC